These T cell receptor beta chains were read from a single sample in a study of technical replicates of blood from several donors. Assay: immunoSEQ multiplex PCR; the TCRdb copy retains only in-frame clones and omits some. The data hold some 84,000 clones, with 91% observed a single time. Material for sequencing was T cells isolated from PBMCs. Receptors originate from a human donor in good health. Each CDR3 is given with its conserved first and last residue.

TRBJ2-5	TRBV4-1	CASSQEPGQGTLGETQYF
TRBJ2-2	TRBV7-9	CASSPGLAGDTGELFF
TRBJ2-2	TRBV7-3	CASRGGSHTGELFF
TRBJ1-1	TRBV2	CASSEARGAEAFF
TRBJ2-1	TRBV30	CAWSQGIYNEQFF
TRBJ1-3	TRBV10-3	CAIKVPGQGSGNTIYF
TRBJ1-5	TRBV30	CAWSGSSNQPQHF
TRBJ1-2	TRBV27	CASSFHSGLYGYTF
TRBJ1-5	TRBV2	CASSLAGTGVGQPQHF
TRBJ2-3	TRBV6-5	CASSYRTEGHTQYF
TRBJ2-1	TRBV9	CASKGQNYNEQFF
TRBJ2-1	TRBV30	CAWTLGGRRNEQFF
TRBJ2-2	TRBV29-1	CSVGGLAAGELFF
TRBJ2-7	TRBV2	CASRAGEREQYF
TRBJ2-5	TRBV7-3	CASSLQGVETQYF
TRBJ1-5	TRBV6-6	CASSYSYRAKNQPQHF
TRBJ2-3	TRBV28	CASSNDREADTQYF
TRBJ1-5	TRBV5-8	CASSFEFLNGKPQHF
TRBJ2-6	TRBV19	CASAGRSGANVLTF
TRBJ2-3	TRBV7-6	CASSLVGAGSGTDTQYF
TRBJ2-1	TRBV4-1	CASSLTSGFYEQFF
TRBJ1-1	TRBV12-1	CASGLRQGSIEAFF
TRBJ1-1	TRBV5-5	CASRRGGGTEAFF
TRBJ2-1	TRBV10-3	CAISESGAGGLTYNEQFF
TRBJ1-2	TRBV6-5	CASSYSRGLNGYTF
TRBJ2-1	TRBV10-3	CAISESGEIRLIF
TRBJ2-7	TRBV19	CASSPFTLEEQYF
TRBJ1-1	TRBV29-1	CSVVVYGGTEAFF
TRBJ1-1	TRBV4-2	CASSQEGSGTEAFF
TRBJ1-1	TRBV10-3	CAITAGMNTEAFF
TRBJ2-7	TRBV6-5	CASSSPGRAGEQYF